Following are 26 T cell receptor beta chains from one sample sequenced in a study of untreated major depressive disorder. Data came from immunoSEQ multiplex PCR; TCRdb stores just in-frame clones and leaves some out. Of nearly 20,000 clones in the sample, about 83% are singletons; the top ten hold about 0.82%. The sample taken for sequencing was CD4+ T cells from PBMCs. These receptors were collected from a woman in her twenties or thirties in good health.

In this sample, this clone is medium-sized (0.01 to 0.1%). The CDR3 DNA reads as TGTGCCAGCAGCTTAGAGGTCCTAGGCTACACCTTC. Amino acid sequence: CASSLEVLGYTF. The chain carries TRBV7-2 and TRBJ1-2; no firm D call. Trimming left V 1 base short and J 8 bases short, with 8 bases between. Germline V lookup: CDR1 SGHTA, CDR2 FQGNSA. The CDR3 is made up of 12 amino acids.

The chain carries TRBV7-3 and TRBJ2-3, with TRBD2 matching 10 bases. This CDR3 spans 12 amino acids. Trimming at V came to 5 bases and at J to 15 bases, leaving 8 bases not matched to a gene. Germline V lookup: CDR1 SGHTA, CDR2 FQGTGA. This chain's CDR3 is CASSLEAGGLYF. The DNA of the CDR3 is TGTGCCAGCAGCCTAGAAGCGGGAGGGCTTTATTTT. Looking up the rest from reference TRBV7-3 and TRBJ2-3 gives the full variable domain: GAGVSQTPSNKVTEKGKYVELRCDPISGHTALYWYRQSLGQGPEFLIYFQGTGAADDSGLPNDRFFAVRPEGSVSTLKIQRTERGDSAVYLCASSLEAGGLYFGPGTRLTVL.

In this sample, this clone turned up once. The chain joins TRBV5-1 to TRBJ1-3, with no clear D. Germline-derived CDR1 and CDR2 are SGHRS and YFSETQ. The V end lost 0 bases, the J end lost 1 base, and 11 bases lay between the germline ends. This CDR3 region has 16 residues. This CDR3 is CASSLEAGISGNTIYF. The CDR3 DNA reads TGCGCCAGCAGCTTGGAGGCCGGGATTTCTGGAAACACCATATATTTT.

This chain uses TRBV5-1 with TRBJ2-4; tentatively, D is TRBD2 (6 bases). The CDR3 spans 16 residues. The V gene's germline CDR1 is SGHRS and CDR2 YFSETQ. V lost 3 bases to trimming and J lost 6 bases, with 19 bases between them. The CDR3 coding sequence is TGCGCCAGCAGCTCCTCCTCGACGGGAGTGGGAAACATTCAGTACTTC. Translation: CASSSSSTGVGNIQYF.

The rearrangement joins TRBV5-1 to TRBJ1-1; D might be TRBD1 (6 bases). The CDR3 contains 15 residues. The V gene's germline CDR1 is SGHRS and CDR2 YFSETQ. V was trimmed by 3 bases and J by 0 bases, leaving 12 bases between them. The CDR3 DNA reads TGCGCCAGCAGCTCTTCGGGGGGCATGAACACTGAAGCTTTCTTT. Translating it yields CASSSSGGMNTEAFF.

This chain connects TRBV6-5 to TRBJ1-2, with 8 bases that match TRBD1. The V and J ends lost 6 bases and 6 bases, in that order; junction bases with no gene match: 12. Germline V lookup: CDR1 MNHEY, CDR2 SVGAGI. The CDR3 covers 15 residues. CDR3 residues: CASSYHPRGRDGYTF. CDR3 nucleotides: TGTGCCAGCAGCTACCACCCCAGGGGGCGGGATGGCTACACCTTC.

The chain joins TRBV7-2 to TRBJ1-5; a weak D match, TRBD1 (6 bases). The V end lost 4 bases, the J end lost 4 bases, and 8 bases lay between the germline ends. The CDR3 has 13 residues. CDR1 and CDR2 from the germline V gene are SGHTA and FQGNSA. For the CDR3, the DNA is TGTGCCAGCAGCTCGGACAGAAATCAGCCCCAGCATTTT. Its protein is CASSSDRNQPQHF.

A few counts support this clone. This chain uses TRBV2 with TRBJ1-2; TRBD1 agrees at 9 bases. The V gene's germline CDR1 is SNHLY and CDR2 FYNNEI. The CDR3 is made up of 12 amino acids. Losses at the gene ends were 6 bases for V and 7 bases for J; bases not matched to a gene: 3. The CDR3 bases are TGTGCCAGCAGAGGACAGGGGTCTGGCTACACCTTC. This encodes CASRGQGSGYTF.

V gene TRBV5-1 combines with J gene TRBJ2-1, with D perhaps matching TRBD2 (6 bases). With 4 bases removed from V and 0 bases from J, the gap between germline ends came to 11 bases. The germline CDR1 and CDR2 sequences are SGHRS and YFSETQ. The CDR3 is 15 residues long. The CDR3 DNA reads as TGCGCCAGCAGCGGCGGGATACACTCCTACAATGAGCAGTTCTTC. It translates to CASSGGIHSYNEQFF.

The rearrangement uses TRBV9 and TRBJ2-1; TRBD1 aligns across 9 bases. Germline CDR1 SGDLS, CDR2 YYNGEE. The CDR3 runs 16 residues. With V trimmed by 0 bases and J by 0 bases, 1 base remained unmatched. The CDR3: CASSVETGGSYNEQFF. The CDR3 DNA is TGTGCCAGCAGCGTAGAGACAGGGGGCTCCTACAATGAGCAGTTCTTC.

The gene calls are TRBV18 and TRBJ1-1; 7 bases agree with TRBD1. The CDR3 contains 13 residues. CDR1 and CDR2 (germline): KGHSH, LQKENI. With 4 bases clipped from V and 4 bases from J, the junction kept 3 bases outside the gene matches. CDR3 bases: TGTGCCAGCTCACTAGACAGGGTCACTGAAGCTTTCTTT. This sequence encodes CASSLDRVTEAFF.

This chain connects TRBV9 to TRBJ1-2; perhaps TRBD1 as D (6 bases). Trimming removed 3 bases from V and 7 bases from J, with 16 bases in between. CDR3 length: 14 amino acids. Germline CDR1 reads SGDLS; CDR2 reads YYNGEE. This CDR3 reads CASSARTVGGGYTF. The CDR3 nucleotides read TGTGCCAGCAGCGCACGGACAGTGGGTGGTGGCTACACCTTC. The whole variable domain, remainder taken from reference TRBV9 and TRBJ1-2, is DSGVTQTPKHLITATGQRVTLRCSPRSGDLSVYWYQQSLDQGLQFLIQYYNGEERAKGNILERFSAQQFPDLHSELNLSSLELGDSALYFCASSARTVGGGYTFGSGTRLTVV.

In its sample, this clone was seen a few times. V and J are TRBV30 and TRBJ1-1, with D possibly TRBD1 on 5 matching bases. Germline values: CDR1 GTSNPN, CDR2 SVGIG (reference sequence). V dropped 4 bases and J dropped 9 bases, with 21 bases sitting between them. The CDR3 is 14 amino acids. CDR3 bases: TGTGCCTGGACTCTGGGACGGGCCTTCGGGCAAGCTTTCTTT. The encoded protein is CAWTLGRAFGQAFF.

The rearrangement links TRBV7-9 to TRBJ2-5; D gene uncertain. CDR1 SEHNR and CDR2 FQNEAQ come from the germline V gene (reference sequence). The V end lost 3 bases, the J end lost 0 bases, and 5 bases lay between the germline ends. CDR3 length equals 13 residues. The CDR3 is CASSFANQETQYF. As DNA, the CDR3 is TGTGCCAGCAGCTTTGCGAACCAAGAGACCCAGTACTTC. Variable domain in full (rest from reference TRBV7-9 and TRBJ2-5): DTGVSQNPRHKITKRGQNVTFRCDPISEHNRLYWYRQTLGQGPEFLTYFQNEAQLEKSRLLSDRFSAERPKGSFSTLEIQRTEQGDSAMYLCASSFANQETQYFGPGTRLLVL.

The rearrangement uses TRBV5-1 and TRBJ2-5, with TRBD2 as a possible D gene (6 bases). The V end lost 0 bases, the J end lost 3 bases, and 9 bases lay between the germline ends. This CDR3 region has 14 residues. Germline assignment: CDR1 SGHRS and CDR2 YFSETQ. In DNA form, the CDR3 reads TGCGCCAGCAGCTTGGTGGGGGGAGAAGAGACCCAGTACTTC. Encoded protein: CASSLVGGEETQYF.

A few counts support this clone. This chain links TRBV4-3 with TRBJ1-1; tentatively, D is TRBD1 (5 bases). Per the germline V gene, CDR1 is LGHNA and CDR2 is YSLEER. This CDR3 is built from 13 residues. V was cut by 6 bases and J by 6 bases, with 14 bases left in between. CDR3 amino acids: CASSSTGGAEAFF. The DNA of the CDR3 is TGCGCCAGCAGTTCCACCGGGGGGGCTGAAGCTTTCTTT.

The V call is TRBV27, the J call TRBJ1-4; the D gene is possibly TRBD1 (5 bases). Trimming took off 6 bases at V and 7 bases at J, with 21 bases between the two ends. The CDR3 is 16 amino acids. The germline CDR1 and CDR2 sequences are MNHEY and SMNVEV (reference sequence). CDR3 sequence (DNA): TGTGCCAGCAGCTTAAGCCCGGGACGGTGGGGTGAAAAACTGTTTTTT. Translation: CASSLSPGRWGEKLFF. The full variable domain, rest sourced from reference TRBV27 and TRBJ1-4, is EAQVTQNPRYLITVTGKKLTVTCSQNMNHEYMSWYRQDPGLGLRQIYYSMNVEVTDKGDVPEGYKVSRKEKRNFPLILESPSPNQTSLYFCASSLSPGRWGEKLFFGSGTQLSVL.

The chain employs TRBV29-1 and TRBJ2-3; weak D call: TRBD2 (6 bases). Germline V gives CDR1 SQVTM, CDR2 ANQGSEA. Trimming shortened V by 4 bases and J by 0 bases, and 11 bases separated the two germline ends. The CDR3 runs to 14 residues. CDR3 sequence reads: CSVVGGTSTDTQYF. CDR3 nucleotides: TGCAGCGTTGTAGGAGGGACCAGCACAGATACGCAGTATTTT.

The chain joins TRBV4-1 to TRBJ2-2; D ambiguous. Trimming pared 5 bases from V and 1 base from J, leaving 11 bases between. This CDR3 has 15 amino acids. The V gene's germline CDR1 is MGHRA and CDR2 YSYEKL. The CDR3 DNA follows: TGCGCCAGCAGCGGCCGGGCCAAGAACACCGGGGAGCTGTTTTTT. This codes for CASSGRAKNTGELFF.

V is TRBV5-8 and J is TRBJ2-5; 11 nucleotides agree with TRBD2. The CDR3 loop spans 16 amino acids. V shed 0 bases and J 1 base; nucleotides not matched to a gene: 2. The germline V gene encodes CDR1 SGHTS and CDR2 YDEGEE. Here the CDR3 reads CASSLAGTSGQETQYF. The CDR3, as DNA: TGTGCCAGCAGCTTGGCCGGGACTAGCGGCCAAGAGACCCAGTACTTC. The variable domain in full, with the rest retrieved from reference TRBV5-8 and TRBJ2-5, is EAGVTQSPTHLIKTRGQQATLRCSPISGHTSVYWYQQALGLGLQFLLWYDEGEERNRGNFPPRFSGRQFPNYSSELNVNALELEDSALYLCASSLAGTSGQETQYFGPGTRLLVL.

The chain couples TRBV28 to TRBJ1-1; no clear D. Germline V gene lookup returns CDR1 MDHEN and CDR2 SYDVKM. V was clipped by 2 bases and J by 1 base, with 2 bases between them. The CDR3 contains 12 residues. The CDR3: CASSLQNTEAFF. The CDR3 nucleotides read TGTGCCAGCAGTTTACAGAACACTGAAGCTTTCTTT.

The sample holds a few counts of this clone. This chain uses TRBV12-1 with TRBJ2-7; the table's D call of TRBD2 was not tested on the DNA. TRBV12-1 is labeled a pseudogene. The length of the CDR3 is 14 residues. The CDR3 reads CASSSRLAHYEQYF. In DNA, the CDR3 is TGTGCCAGCAGCTCGCGACTAGCCCACTACGAGCAGTACTTC.

The chain couples TRBV28 to TRBJ1-3, with TRBD1 identical over 8 bases. V lost 5 bases to trimming and J lost 4 bases; unmatched junction nucleotides: 4. The CDR3 is 14 residues long. The germline V gene encodes CDR1 MDHEN and CDR2 SYDVKM. The CDR3 region is CASSLRTGGNTIYF. CDR3 nucleotides: TGTGCCAGCAGTCTTCGGACAGGGGGAAACACCATATATTTT.

The chain uses TRBV14 and TRBJ2-5; D not certain. The germline V gene has CDR1 SGHDN and CDR2 FVKESK. The CDR3 spans 15 residues. Deletions cut 0 bases from V and 3 bases from J, with 11 bases between. The CDR3: CASSQDLGGKETQYF. The CDR3 DNA follows: TGTGCCAGCAGCCAAGATTTAGGCGGTAAAGAGACCCAGTACTTC.

The gene calls are TRBV7-9 and TRBJ2-3, with D perhaps given as TRBD1 or TRBD2 (6 bases each). The germline V gene has CDR1 SEHNR and CDR2 FQNEAQ (reference sequence). Deletions cut 5 bases from V and 0 bases from J, with 18 bases between. The CDR3 is 17 amino acids. Here the CDR3 DNA reads TGTGCCAGCAGCGGGGGGCGGAGGCCAACTAGCACAGATACGCAGTATTTT. Translating gives CASSGGRRPTSTDTQYF.

The chain couples TRBV6-1 to TRBJ1-2; 8 positions match TRBD1. Germline CDR1 reads MNHNS; CDR2 reads SASEGT. With 0 bases clipped from V and 4 bases from J, the junction kept 4 bases outside the gene matches. This CDR3 contains 15 residues. The CDR3 bases are TGTGCCAGCAGTGAAGCTCCGGGACAGGCCTATGGCTACACCTTC. Amino acid sequence: CASSEAPGQAYGYTF.